The 16 T cell receptor beta chains below were found in one sample sequenced in a study of blood T cells in healthy people across ages. PCR was performed a second time for roughly 7 to 11 cycles using a sample-barcoded 5' primer and a J-beta primer mix. TCRdb re-called the 5' RACE reads with MiXCR, one entry per CDR3 protein. The profile shows about 840,000 distinct CDR3 sequences, about 29% of them singletons. The same sample was also used in a study of T cells of mothers and their children.

The sample consisted of blood. These receptors were taken from a woman aged 40 to 55 in good health.

This clonotype was picked up a small number of times. It may be a read error: a sequence one base away is much more abundant. The V gene is TRBV29-1, the J gene TRBJ2-7, with 10 bases aligning to TRBD2. V lost 4 bases to trimming and J lost 4 bases; unmatched junction nucleotides: 1. Germline CDR1 reads SQVTM; CDR2 reads ANQGSEA. The CDR3 totals 12 residues. The CDR3 coding sequence is TGCAGCGTTGCTAGCGGGGGATACGAGCAGTACTTC. It codes for CSVASGGYEQYF.

V gene TRBV6-4 combines with J gene TRBJ2-1; tentatively, D is TRBD2 (5 bases). Germline V lookup: CDR1 MRHNA, CDR2 SNTAGT. CDR3 length equals 13 residues. V gave up 0 bases and J gave up 7 bases, with 7 bases separating them. The DNA for the CDR3 is TGTGCCAGCAGTGACTCGAGAGGGAATGAGCAGTTCTTC. This codes for CASSDSRGNEQFF.

Regarding this clonotype: Here the CDR3 omits its conserved ending phenylalanine or tryptophan, so a read error is the likely source. The chain joins TRBV20-1 to TRBJ1-6; D is uncertain. CDR1 is DFQATT and CDR2 is SNEGSKA in the germline V gene (reference sequence). The CDR3 runs 16 residues. Trimming left V 3 bases short and J 8 bases short, with 20 bases between. The CDR3 DNA sequence: TGCAGTGCTAGTTCCGTGGCCAAGAATACTGATTCACCCCTCCACTGT. Amino acids: CSASSVAKNTDSPLHC.

This clonotype was counted ten times or more. The chain uses TRBV27 and TRBJ2-7, with 7 positions matching TRBD1. This CDR3 is 14 amino acids long. The V gene's germline CDR1 is MNHEY and CDR2 SMNVEV (reference sequence). Trimming at V came to 2 bases and at J to 4 bases, leaving 5 bases not matched to a gene. The CDR3 bases are TGTGCCAGCAGTTTAAGACAGGGTGGTTACGAGCAGTACTTC. It specifies CASSLRQGGYEQYF.

As to this clonotype: One end of the junction does not line up with germline, which may come from a read error. This chain uses TRBV6-4 with TRBJ2-6; tentatively, D is TRBD2 (6 bases). This CDR3 has 16 amino acids. The V gene's germline CDR1 is MRHNA and CDR2 SNTAGT. CDR3 in DNA: TGTGCCAGCAGCCATACAGGAGGGACTGGGGCCAACGTCCCGACTTTC. Protein sequence: CASSHTGGTGANVPTF.

The chain recombines TRBV6-5 with TRBJ2-1; D is unresolved. This CDR3 comprises 13 residues. The V and J ends lost 0 bases and 8 bases respectively, with 8 bases between them. Germline V gene data show CDR1 as MNHEY and CDR2 as SVGAGI. CDR3 in DNA: TGTGCCAGCAGTTACTCGTCGAACGATGAGCAGTTCTTC. Its translation: CASSYSSNDEQFF.

Points on this clonotype: At one boundary the junction diverges from the germline segment, which might be a read error. The CDR3 nucleotides are TGTGCCAGCAACTTAGTAGGCCTACTGGGTACTAGCACAGATACGCAGTATTTT. Translation: CASNLVGLLGTSTDTQYF. The rearrangement links TRBV7-2 to TRBJ2-3, with no clear D. This CDR3 has 18 amino acids. In germline, CDR1 is SGHTA, CDR2 FQGNSA.

The rearrangement uses TRBV19 and TRBJ1-2; 7 bases are a match to TRBD1. This CDR3 has 16 residues. CDR1 is LNHDA, CDR2 SQIVND, per germline (reference sequence). Trimming removed 5 bases from V and 0 bases from J; junction bases left unmatched: 9. CDR3 DNA: TGTGCCAGTAGTTTCGAGGACAGGAGAGCTAACTATGGCTACACCTTC. This sequence encodes CASSFEDRRANYGYTF.

This clonotype was observed a handful of times. The CDR3 region has the DNA TGCAGTGCTAGACCACGCGGGGAGCTGTTTTTT. Translated, it gives CSARPRGELFF. This chain uses TRBV20-1 with TRBJ2-2, with D uncertain. The CDR3 totals 11 residues. CDR1 and CDR2 from the germline V gene are DFQATT and SNEGSKA (reference sequence). Trimming shortened V by 2 bases and J by 7 bases, and 5 bases separated the two germline ends.

This clonotype was seen a few times. The rearrangement links TRBV28 to TRBJ1-4; D ambiguous. The CDR3 is 12 residues long. V lost 6 bases to trimming and J lost 10 bases, with 12 bases between them. The germline gives CDR1 MDHEN, CDR2 SYDVKM. The CDR3 DNA reads as TGTGCCAGCAGAACCCCAACGGCAAAACTGTTTTTT. It yields the protein CASRTPTAKLFF.

This clonotype showed up just once. The rearrangement joins TRBV7-2 to TRBJ1-4; TRBD1 aligns across 7 bases. The V gene's germline CDR1 is SGHTA and CDR2 FQGNSA. Trimming at V came to 5 bases and at J to 8 bases, leaving 8 bases not matched to a gene. This CDR3 comprises 14 residues. The CDR3 bases are TGTGCCAGCAGCCCTCATCAGGGGGGGGAAAAACTGTTTTTT. As protein: CASSPHQGGEKLFF.

This clonotype was found many times. The chain is built from TRBV9 and TRBJ2-3; 7 positions match TRBD1. V shed 4 bases, J shed 0 bases, and the junction held 8 bases outside the gene matches. The CDR3 runs to 16 residues. Looked up from germline, CDR1 is SGDLS and CDR2 is YYNGEE. CDR3 sequence: CASSPWTGTSTDTQYF. The CDR3 bases are TGTGCCAGCAGCCCATGGACAGGAACTAGCACAGATACGCAGTATTTT. Together with reference TRBV9 and TRBJ2-3, the CDR3 gives the full variable domain: DSGVTQTPKHLITATGQRVTLRCSPRSGDLSVYWYQQSLDQGLQFLIQYYNGEERAKGNILERFSAQQFPDLHSELNLSSLELGDSALYFCASSPWTGTSTDTQYFGPGTRLTVL.

J is TRBJ2-3 and V is TRBV4-1; a weak D match, TRBD2 (5 bases). CDR3 length: 14 residues. Germline assignment: CDR1 MGHRA and CDR2 YSYEKL. Trimming removed 1 base from V and 6 bases from J, with 11 bases in between. The CDR3 DNA follows: TGCGCCAGCAGCCAAGCATCGGGGTGGGATACGCAGTATTTT. It codes for CASSQASGWDTQYF.

The J gene is TRBJ1-1, the V gene TRBV28; the match to TRBD1 covers 7 bases. Trimming at V came to 0 bases and at J to 3 bases, leaving 4 bases not matched to a gene. The CDR3 consists of 15 residues. CDR1 is MDHEN and CDR2 is SYDVKM in the germline V gene. CDR3 sequence (DNA): TGTGCCAGCAGTTTATGGACAGGGCGGGACACTGAAGCTTTCTTT. Its protein product is CASSLWTGRDTEAFF.

This chain connects TRBV28 to TRBJ2-3; D might be TRBD1 (6 bases). Germline V lookup: CDR1 MDHEN, CDR2 SYDVKM. The V gene lost 6 bases and the J gene lost 4 bases, with 26 bases spanning the gap. The CDR3 length is 18 residues. The CDR3 spells CASRTWKGQTKGPDTQYF. In DNA form, the CDR3 reads TGTGCCAGCAGGACATGGAAGGGACAAACGAAGGGCCCAGATACGCAGTATTTT. Drawing the rest from reference TRBV28 and TRBJ2-3, the complete variable domain is DVKVTQSSRYLVKRTGEKVFLECVQDMDHENMFWYRQDPGLGLRLIYFSYDVKMKEKGDIPEGYSVSREKKERFSLILESASTNQTSMYLCASRTWKGQTKGPDTQYFGPGTRLTVL.

This clonotype was seen more than once but under ten times. CDR3 sequence (DNA): TGTGCCATCAGTACGGGGACAGGGGGCTTCAATGAGCAGTTCTTC. Protein product: CAISTGTGGFNEQFF. The gene calls are TRBV10-3 and TRBJ2-1, with 12 bases fitting TRBD1. The CDR3 spans 15 residues. V trimming: 5 bases; J trimming: 6 bases; junction bases outside the gene matches: 5. Germline lookup yields CDR1 ENHRY and CDR2 SYGVKD.